This entry is about one T cell receptor beta chain. What this receptor recognizes is not known. No clone much larger than this one lies a single base away; base qualities are absent. Taken from cysteine to phenylalanine, the CDR3 has 12 residues. Of the read, only the CDR3 DNA is kept; its 36 bases are in frame from base 1. CDR1 is given as SEHNR and CDR2 as FQNEAQ, both from the germline V gene (reference sequence). V is cut by 3 bases and J by 6 bases, and the space between the germline ends is 8 bases. Genomic DNA was isolated from the sorted cells so that the TCRbeta CDR3 region could be sequenced. The immunoSEQ Assay was used to sequence the TCRbeta CDR3 regions. Sourced from immuneACCESS, this table was stored by TCRdb with only in-frame sequences that have V and J called. A share of the clones is absent; for the studies checked, an unresolved V gene accounts for under half, and the remainder has no known explanation. The sample data list more than 55,000 clones, and approximately 91% of these were observed just once. The ten largest clones take up 11% of the sample.

This specimen belongs to a study of OX40 agonist ivuxolimab in advanced cancers. In the study overall: Ivuxolimab was an agonistic, fully human IgG2 monoclonal antibody directed against OX40 (CD134), a costimulatory receptor. Intravenous ivuxolimab was administered to patients every 2 weeks at six dose levels: 0.01, 0.1, 0.3, 1.5, 3 and 10 mg/kg. Of the approximately 50 dose-escalation patients, hepatocellular carcinoma was present in about 20, melanoma in approximately 15, renal cell carcinoma in 9 and head and neck cancer in 9. In the dose-escalation cohort, 65% to 90% of patients were male, and the mean age was around 60 years, with a range of roughly 20 to 79. Patients were allowed to have had prior anti-PD-1, anti-PD-L1 or anti-CTLA-4 therapy, and 30% to 40% of the dose-escalation patients had previously received checkpoint inhibitors. Three dose-escalation patients achieved partial responses, one with hepatocellular carcinoma and two with cutaneous melanoma. The point of sequencing TCRbeta in the periphery was to test whether ivuxolimab changed TCR sequence diversity and drove clonal T-cell expansion. The monotherapy dose-escalation portion (N ≈ 55 patients) of the phase I ivuxolimab trial is reported in the paper. On the study overall, not on this receptor specifically: After ivuxolimab, more expanded clones were found on average in CD8+ T cells than in CD4+ T cells. Which antigens the clonally expanded peripheral T cells were specific for was not determined. At doses from 0.1 to 3.0 mg/kg, clonal expansion was seen in both CD4+ and CD8+ blood T cells between baseline and week 6. Low levels of normalized T-cell clonal expansion were also seen in some nonresponding patients. Partial responders in the 0.1-3.0 mg/kg groups had among the lowest normalized peripheral clonal expansion, especially among CD8+ T cells.

The trial excluded patients who had a history of autoimmune disease or were on systemic immunosuppression. Peripheral blood for TCR sequencing was collected from all dose cohorts at baseline, on cycle 4 day 1, and on cycle 7 day 1. The samples were taken from a phase I, first-in-human, multicenter, open-label dose-escalation trial of ivuxolimab. Adults with locally advanced or metastatic melanoma, renal cell, hepatocellular, or head and neck squamous cell carcinoma were enrolled in the trial. Before TCR sequencing, CD4+ and CD8+ T cells were separately sorted from peripheral blood. The source of this sequence is an adult with an advanced solid tumor such as melanoma, head and neck, liver or kidney cancer. The sequenced sample was CD4+ or CD8+ T cells sorted from blood, obtained in a trial of the OX40 agonist ivuxolimab. The rearrangement joined TRBV7-9 to TRBJ1-1; a tentative D match to TRBD1 spans 5 bases. CDR3 protein: CASSFGAAEAFF. The bases read TGTGCCAGCAGCTTTGGGGCGGCTGAAGCTTTCTTT.